What follows describes a single T cell receptor (beta chain). The use of a sample-barcoded 5' primer and a J-beta primer mix characterized a second PCR of about 6 to 12 cycles. Using its own MiXCR run on the 5' RACE reads, TCRdb lists one record per CDR3 protein. The table has some 760,000 distinct CDR3 sequences, around 25% seen once. Aged roughly 6 to 95, donors were systemically healthy Caucasians from Russia. V was cut by 11 bases and J by 4 bases, with 13 bases left in between. There are 12 residues in the CDR3. Looked up from germline, CDR1 is SGHVS and CDR2 is FQNEAQ. The sample belongs to a study of blood T cells in healthy people across ages. This same sample was also part of a study on T cells of mothers and their children. That paper notes: Reads recorded for TCR beta CDR3 numbered over 9 million per mother and about 3 million per child.

The sequencing sample was made of blood. The V gene is TRBV7-8, the J gene TRBJ2-3; D call uncertain. This clonotype was sampled from a boy between 10 and 17 years old in good health. CDR3 DNA sequence: TGTGCCTCTTCCGTCGTCGCAGATACGCAGTATTTT. Amino acid sequence: CASSVVADTQYF.